One sample yielded the 16 T cell receptor beta chains listed below, sequenced in a study of early T cells in non-severe SARS-CoV-2 infection. TCRdb re-analysed the 5' RACE reads in MiXCR, keeping a single row per CDR3 protein. This sample carries about 80,000 distinct CDR3 sequences, 10% to 15% of them seen once, and the ten largest clones take 15% to 18%. The material sequenced was whole blood, taken at baseline. These receptors were collected from an adult who was a healthcare worker with PCR-confirmed SARS-CoV-2 infection or an uninfected control (not recorded which). The donor label of this sample is uncertain.

A few counts support this clonotype. The chain is built from TRBV10-3 and TRBJ1-5; D may be TRBD1 (5 bases). Per germline, CDR1 ENHRY and CDR2 SYGVKD. V lost 8 bases, J lost 3 bases, and 11 bases lay in between. The CDR3 length is 13 residues. The CDR3 is CAIRPGINQPQHF. The CDR3 bases are TGTGCCATCCGTCCAGGGATCAATCAGCCCCAGCATTTT.

This rearrangement joins TRBV29-1 to TRBJ2-4, with D perhaps matching TRBD1 (6 bases). Germline V gene data show CDR1 as SQVTM and CDR2 as ANQGSEA. The CDR3 contains 13 residues. The V gene lost 1 base and the J gene lost 8 bases, with 12 bases spanning the gap. The CDR3 DNA follows: TGCAGCGTTGAAGCAGGGGCGCGGGACATTCAGTACTTC. Protein sequence: CSVEAGARDIQYF.

This clonotype turned up a few times. V is TRBV5-5 and J is TRBJ2-1; no reliable D call. Germline-derived CDR1 and CDR2 are SGHKS and YYEKEE (reference sequence). The CDR3 is 13 residues long. The germline V and J ends were trimmed by 2 bases and 5 bases, with 8 bases remaining between them. CDR3 sequence reads: CASSFIVDNEQFF. CDR3 DNA sequence: TGTGCCAGCAGCTTCATTGTCGACAATGAGCAGTTCTTC. Based on the CDR3 plus reference TRBV5-5 and TRBJ2-1, the full variable domain is DAGVTQSPTHLIKTRGQQVTLRCSPISGHKSVSWYQQVLGQGPQFIFQYYEKEERGRGNFPDRFSARQFPNYSSELNVNALLLGDSALYLCASSFIVDNEQFFGPGTRLTVL.

This clonotype was seen many times. The V gene is TRBV7-3, the J gene TRBJ2-3; D perhaps matches TRBD2 (5 bases). The CDR3 spans 13 residues. CDR1 is SGHTA and CDR2 is FQGTGA in the germline V gene. Trimming cost V 4 bases and J 6 bases, with 11 bases left between them. The DNA of the CDR3 is TGTGCCAGCAGCTATTCTACGGGGGATACGCAGTATTTT. Translation: CASSYSTGDTQYF.

The rearrangement links TRBV20-1 to TRBJ2-7; D gene unclear. This CDR3 comprises 12 residues. Germline V lookup: CDR1 DFQATT, CDR2 SNEGSKA (reference sequence). The germline V and J ends were trimmed by 6 bases and 6 bases, with 15 bases remaining between them. The CDR3 DNA is TGCAGTGCCGGATCGAGGTCATCCGAGCAGTACTTC. Translated, it gives CSAGSRSSEQYF.

This clonotype was detected many times. The chain couples TRBV25-1 to TRBJ2-2; D might be TRBD1 (5 bases). This CDR3 region has 17 residues. The germline V gene has CDR1 MGHDK and CDR2 SYGVNS. Trimming pared 0 bases from V and 3 bases from J, leaving 14 bases between. DNA for the CDR3: TGTGCCAGCAGTGAATATGAAGGGGCGTTGGACACCGGGGAGCTGTTTTTT. This encodes CASSEYEGALDTGELFF.

This clonotype was found a few times. The chain employs TRBV5-1 and TRBJ1-1; a weak D match, TRBD1 (5 bases). V was shortened by 4 bases and J by 0 bases, with 10 bases between the two germline ends. CDR1 is SGHRS and CDR2 is YFSETQ in the germline V gene. CDR3 length: 14 residues. DNA of the CDR3: TGCGCCAGCAGCCCCACGACAGTGAACACTGAAGCTTTCTTT. It specifies CASSPTTVNTEAFF.

In its sample, this clonotype was seen a few times. In nucleotides, the CDR3 is TGTGCCAGCAGCCCATTAGCGGGGGGATATGAGCAGTTCTTC. It translates to CASSPLAGGYEQFF. The chain has TRBV5-5 and TRBJ2-1; 10 bases are a match to TRBD2. The CDR3 runs 14 residues. Germline-derived CDR1 and CDR2 are SGHKS and YYEKEE (reference sequence). V lost 4 bases, J lost 8 bases, and 6 bases stayed unmatched.

This clonotype occurred a few times. The CDR3 loop reads CASSEGLAVYNEQFF. DNA of the CDR3: TGCGCCAGCAGTGAGGGACTAGCGGTTTACAATGAGCAGTTCTTC. The J gene is TRBJ2-1, the V gene TRBV10-2, with 10 bases fitting TRBD2. Trimming took 2 bases from V and 4 from J; bases not matched to a gene: 2. This CDR3 has 15 amino acids. CDR1 and CDR2 (germline): WSHSY, SAAADI.

This chain connects TRBV7-8 to TRBJ2-7; no reliable D call. Deletions cut 0 bases from V and 0 bases from J, with 12 bases between. CDR1 and CDR2 from the germline V gene are SGHVS and FQNEAQ. The CDR3 contains 16 residues. CDR3 in DNA: TGTGCCAGCAGCTTAGCGCTCGGGCGGAACTCCTACGAGCAGTACTTC. Translation: CASSLALGRNSYEQYF.

This clonotype was recorded a few times. V gene TRBV2 combines with J gene TRBJ1-1, with D possibly being TRBD1 (5 bases). Trimming took off 6 bases at V and 7 bases at J, with 15 bases between the two ends. There are 13 residues in the CDR3. The V gene's germline CDR1 is SNHLY and CDR2 FYNNEI. CDR3 coding DNA: TGTGCCAGCAGGGGAGCAAGGGGATTTGAAGCTTTCTTT. This gives the protein CASRGARGFEAFF.

The rearrangement uses TRBV12-3 or TRBV12-4 and TRBJ2-6, with D hard to call. Trimming took off 6 bases at V and 2 bases at J, with 17 bases between the two ends. CDR3 length equals 17 residues. The CDR3 spells CASSSRTGGTGANVLTF. DNA for the CDR3: TGTGCCAGCAGCTCCCGGACCGGCGGAACTGGGGCCAACGTCCTGACTTTC.

This clonotype was observed a handful of times. V usage is TRBV7-6 and J usage is TRBJ2-2; D unclear. The CDR3 is made up of 14 amino acids. With 4 bases removed from V and 5 bases from J, the gap between germline ends came to 11 bases. Looked up from germline, CDR1 is SGHVS and CDR2 is FNYEAQ. CDR3 loop: CASSSPFRTGELFF. CDR3 DNA sequence: TGTGCCAGCAGCTCCCCCTTTCGTACCGGGGAGCTGTTTTTT.

J is TRBJ2-1 and V is TRBV7-8; 10 bases line up with TRBD2. The CDR3 totals 15 residues. Germline values: CDR1 SGHVS, CDR2 FQNEAQ. V shed 5 bases, J shed 5 bases, and the junction held 6 bases outside the gene matches. This CDR3 is CASSPAGGPNNEQFF. CDR3 DNA sequence: TGTGCCAGCAGCCCAGCGGGGGGGCCGAACAATGAGCAGTTCTTC. The whole variable domain, remainder taken from reference TRBV7-8 and TRBJ2-1, is GAGVSQSPRYKVAKRGQDVALRCDPISGHVSLFWYQQALGQGPEFLTYFQNEAQLDKSGLPSDRFFAERPEGSVSTLKIQRTQQEDSAVYLCASSPAGGPNNEQFFGPGTRLTVL.

This clonotype was recorded a few times. The chain uses TRBV6-2 or TRBV6-3 and TRBJ2-1, with D possibly being TRBD1 (5 bases). The CDR3 consists of 13 residues. Between the trimmed V and J ends, which lost 0 bases and 16 bases, there was a span of 16 bases. From germline, CDR1 is MNHEY and CDR2 SVGEGT. CDR3 in DNA: TGTGCCAGCAGTTACTCGATTCAGGGATTTATTTTCTTC. It codes for CASSYSIQGFIFF.

V usage is TRBV12-3 or TRBV12-4 and J usage is TRBJ2-5; D call uncertain. V dropped 3 bases and J dropped 2 bases, with 13 bases sitting between them. The CDR3 loop spans 15 amino acids. The CDR3 is CASSFWDYGQETQYF. The CDR3 coding sequence is TGTGCCAGCAGTTTTTGGGATTACGGACAAGAGACCCAGTACTTC.